Shown below are 5 T cell receptor beta chains from a single sample sequenced in a study of human T cells and chemical hapten exposure. Specified time point: healthy volunteer bleed at 2 weeks. The starting material, unfractionated whole blood, was used for total RNA extraction. Each CDR3 protein gets one entry after TCRdb re-called the RACE reads with MiXCR. The table includes tens of thousands of distinct CDR3 sequences, roughly 8.5% detected once. The sample comprised whole blood. The receptor set was obtained from a female donor in good health. Some clones in this sample may be carry-over from other donors' samples.

V usage is TRBV19 and J usage is TRBJ2-7, with D possibly TRBD2 on 6 matching bases. Trimming cost V 6 bases and J 5 bases, with 14 bases left between them. The CDR3 is 13 amino acids. Germline CDR1 LNHDA, CDR2 SQIVND (reference sequence). CDR3 in DNA: TGTGCCAGTAGCCCGGGACTTTCGAACGAGCAGTACTTC. Translated, it gives CASSPGLSNEQYF.

This clonotype was picked up a small number of times. The chain combines TRBV5-1 with TRBJ2-1, with a weak D call TRBD1 (6 bases). The CDR3 consists of 15 residues. Germline V CDR1 and CDR2: SGHRS, YFSETQ. Trimming took 0 bases from V and 9 from J, leaving 16 bases between them. The CDR3 loop reads CASSLEGQGIGEQFF. The CDR3 bases are TGCGCCAGCAGCTTGGAAGGGCAGGGGATAGGTGAGCAGTTCTTC. The full variable domain, completed using reference TRBV5-1 and TRBJ2-1, is KAGVTQTPRYLIKTRGQQVTLSCSPISGHRSVSWYQQTPGQGLQFLFEYFSETQRNKGNFPGRFSGRQFSNSRSEMNVSTLELGDSALYLCASSLEGQGIGEQFFGPGTRLTVL.

This clonotype was counted ten times or more. The chain is built from TRBV20-1 and TRBJ1-1, with D possibly being TRBD1 (5 bases). The CDR3 loop spans 13 amino acids. Per the germline V gene, CDR1 is DFQATT and CDR2 is SNEGSKA (reference sequence). CDR3 nucleotide sequence: TGCAGGGTAACGGGGCCAATGAACACTGAAGCTTTCTTT. This codes for CRVTGPMNTEAFF.

This clonotype turned up a few times. The chain carries TRBV15 and TRBJ2-5, with D possibly being TRBD1 (5 bases). The germline gives CDR1 LNHNV, CDR2 YYDKDF (reference sequence). The V end lost 1 base, the J end lost 2 bases, and 8 bases lay between the germline ends. The CDR3 totals 14 residues. In nucleotides, the CDR3 is TGTGCCACCAGCAGAGGACAGCTTCAAGAGACCCAGTACTTC. Its protein product is CATSRGQLQETQYF.

This clonotype was observed at least ten times. The J gene is TRBJ1-2, the V gene TRBV20-1; 7 bases are a match to TRBD1. CDR1 and CDR2 (germline): DFQATT, SNEGSKA (reference sequence). This CDR3 contains 13 residues. V dropped 5 bases and J dropped 6; count of bases not matched to a gene: 9. This CDR3 reads CSALPTGVDGYTF. In DNA form, the CDR3 reads TGCAGTGCTCTTCCTACAGGGGTGGATGGCTACACCTTC.